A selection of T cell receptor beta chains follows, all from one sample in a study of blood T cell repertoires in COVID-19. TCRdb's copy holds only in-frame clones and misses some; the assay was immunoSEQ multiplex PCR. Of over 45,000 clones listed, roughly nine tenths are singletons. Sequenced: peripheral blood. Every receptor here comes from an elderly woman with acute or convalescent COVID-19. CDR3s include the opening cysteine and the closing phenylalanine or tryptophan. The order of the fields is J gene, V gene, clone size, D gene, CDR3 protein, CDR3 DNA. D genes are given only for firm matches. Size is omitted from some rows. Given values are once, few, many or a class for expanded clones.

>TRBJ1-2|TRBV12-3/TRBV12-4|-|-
CASSLSGGYGYTF
TGTGCCAGCAGTTTAAGTGGAGGCTATGGCTACACCTTC
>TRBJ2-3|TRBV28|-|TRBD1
CASSSSRTGITDTQYF
TGTGCCAGCAGTTCGTCTCGGACAGGTATTACAGATACGCAGTATTTT
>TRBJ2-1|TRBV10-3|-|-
CAIKPQPGLLYNEQFF
TGTGCCATCAAGCCTCAACCAGGGCTACTCTACAATGAGCAGTTCTTC
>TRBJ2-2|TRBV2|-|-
CASSGLENTGELFF
TGTGCCAGCTCCGGACTGGAGAACACCGGGGAGCTGTTTTTT
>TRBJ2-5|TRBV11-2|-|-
CASSLEGGRGQETQYF
TGTGCCAGCAGCTTAGAAGGAGGGAGAGGGCAAGAGACCCAGTACTTC
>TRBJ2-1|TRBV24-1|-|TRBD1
CATSPGTGVLDEQFF
TGTGCCACCAGCCCCGGGACAGGGGTCTTGGATGAGCAGTTCTTC
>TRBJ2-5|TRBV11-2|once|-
CASSLGSGHETQYF
TGTGCCAGCAGCTTAGGGTCGGGTCACGAGACCCAGTACTTC
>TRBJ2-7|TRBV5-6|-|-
CASSLAFSRQYF
TGTGCCAGCAGCTTGGCCTTCTCGCGGCAGTACTTC
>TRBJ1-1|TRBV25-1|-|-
CASSQGTNDGAFF
TGTGCCAGCAGTCAAGGGACAAATGATGGGGCTTTCTTT
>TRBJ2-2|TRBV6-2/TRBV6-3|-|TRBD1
CASSSLDRATGELFF
TGTGCCAGCAGCTCCTTGGACAGGGCCACCGGGGAGCTGTTTTTT
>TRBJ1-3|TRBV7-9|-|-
CASSPPTGLGNTIYF
TGTGCCAGCAGCCCTCCCACAGGGTTGGGAAACACCATATATTTT
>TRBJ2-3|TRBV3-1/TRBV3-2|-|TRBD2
CASSQVAGGVTDTQYF
TGTGCCAGCAGCCAAGTAGCGGGGGGCGTCACAGATACGCAGTATTTT
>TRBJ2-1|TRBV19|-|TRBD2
CASSIRKFLAGKGVEQFF
TGTGCCAGTAGTATTCGGAAGTTTCTAGCGGGGAAGGGGGTCGAGCAGTTCTTC
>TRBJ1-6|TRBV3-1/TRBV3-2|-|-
CASSPGRGYSPLHF
TGTGCCAGCAGCCCGGGACGGGGGTATTCACCCCTCCACTTT
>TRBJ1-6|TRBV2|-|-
CASNADRSYNSPLHF
TGTGCCAGCAACGCGGACAGATCCTATAATTCACCCCTCCACTTT
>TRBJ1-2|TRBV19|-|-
CASSIAGQGGGIGYTF
TGTGCCAGTAGTATAGCCGGTCAGGGTGGGGGCATTGGCTACACCTTC
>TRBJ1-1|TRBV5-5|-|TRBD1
CASSPRWDRGGTEAFF
TGTGCCAGCAGCCCAAGGTGGGACAGGGGAGGAACTGAAGCTTTCTTT
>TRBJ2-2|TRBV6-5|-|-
CASSSPGSGELFF
TGTGCCAGCAGTTCCCCAGGGTCCGGGGAGCTGTTTTTT
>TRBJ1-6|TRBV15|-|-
CATSRAGENSPLHF
TGTGCCACCAGCAGAGCAGGGGAAAATTCACCCCTCCACTTT
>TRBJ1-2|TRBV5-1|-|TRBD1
CASSPGTGYGYTF
TGCGCCAGCAGCCCTGGGACAGGCTATGGCTACACCTTC
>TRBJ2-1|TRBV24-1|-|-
CATSDPQGGTYNEQFF
TGTGCCACCAGTGATCCACAGGGTGGCACCTACAATGAGCAGTTCTTC
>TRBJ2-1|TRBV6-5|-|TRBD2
CASSYGGGRTYNEQFF
TGTGCCAGCAGTTATGGCGGGGGAAGGACCTACAATGAGCAGTTCTTC
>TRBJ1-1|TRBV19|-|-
CASSTQGLEVNTEAFF
TGTGCCAGTAGTACCCAGGGACTCGAGGTGAACACTGAAGCTTTCTTT
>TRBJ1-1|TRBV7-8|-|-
CASSEDRNTEAFF
TGTGCCAGCAGTGAGGACAGGAACACTGAAGCTTTCTTT
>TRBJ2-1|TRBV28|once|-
CASSPAYNEQFF
TGTGCCAGCAGTCCTGCCTACAATGAGCAGTTCTTC
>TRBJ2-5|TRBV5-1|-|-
CASSRLGTTEETQYF
TGCGCCAGCAGCCGTCTCGGGACAACCGAAGAGACCCAGTACTTC
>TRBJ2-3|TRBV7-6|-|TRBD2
CASSSTPGLASDTQYF
TGTGCCAGCAGCTCCACACCGGGACTAGCGTCAGATACGCAGTATTTT
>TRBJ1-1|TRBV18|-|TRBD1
CASSPRRQGNTEAFF
TGTGCCAGCTCACCGCGTAGACAGGGGAACACTGAAGCTTTCTTT
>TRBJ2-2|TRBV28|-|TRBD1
CASSLLGTGFPGELFF
TGTGCCAGCAGTTTACTCGGGACAGGGTTCCCCGGGGAGCTGTTTTTT
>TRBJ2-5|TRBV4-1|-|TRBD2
CASSDPAGTSGGPTQETQYF
TGCGCCAGCAGTGACCCCGCCGGGACTAGCGGGGGCCCCACTCAAGAGACCCAGTACTTC
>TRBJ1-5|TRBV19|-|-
CASSIGPDQPQHF
TGTGCCAGTAGTATAGGGCCAGATCAGCCCCAGCATTTT
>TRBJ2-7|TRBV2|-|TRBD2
CASSVQRGASYEQYF
TGTGCCAGCAGTGTTCAGCGGGGGGCCTCCTACGAGCAGTACTTC
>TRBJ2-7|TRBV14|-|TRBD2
CASSQETSSGGHEQYF
TGTGCCAGCAGCCAAGAAACCTCCAGCGGGGGCCACGAGCAGTACTTC
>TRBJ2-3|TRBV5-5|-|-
CASSLGVADTQYF
TGTGCCAGCAGCTTAGGGGTGGCAGATACGCAGTATTTT
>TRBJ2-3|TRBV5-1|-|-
CASSLTDTQYF
TGCGCCAGCAGCCTCACAGATACGCAGTATTTT
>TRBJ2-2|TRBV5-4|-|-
CASSLEGLNLAGTGELFF
TGTGCCAGCAGCCTGGAGGGACTTAACCTGGCAGGCACCGGGGAGCTGTTTTTT
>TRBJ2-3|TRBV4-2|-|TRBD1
CASSQEDRGALDTQYF
TGTGCCAGCAGCCAAGAGGACAGGGGAGCACTAGATACGCAGTATTTT
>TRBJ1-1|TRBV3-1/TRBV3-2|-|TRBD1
CASSRFSTGENTEAFF
TGTGCCAGCAGCCGTTTCTCGACAGGGGAGAACACTGAAGCTTTCTTT
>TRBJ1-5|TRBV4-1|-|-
CASSLGWGVGSNQPQHF
TGCGCCAGCAGCCTCGGTTGGGGGGTGGGAAGCAATCAGCCCCAGCATTTT
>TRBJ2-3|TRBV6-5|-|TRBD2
CASTEGGGTATQYF
TGTGCCAGCACCGAAGGCGGGGGGACTGCTACGCAGTATTTT
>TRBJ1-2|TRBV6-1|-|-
CASSETPLSGIYGYTF
TGTGCCAGCAGTGAAACCCCCCTTTCGGGGATTTATGGCTACACCTTC
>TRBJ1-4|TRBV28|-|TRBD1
CANSTTGAGTNEKLFF
TGTGCCAACAGCACCACAGGGGCGGGAACTAATGAAAAACTGTTTTTT